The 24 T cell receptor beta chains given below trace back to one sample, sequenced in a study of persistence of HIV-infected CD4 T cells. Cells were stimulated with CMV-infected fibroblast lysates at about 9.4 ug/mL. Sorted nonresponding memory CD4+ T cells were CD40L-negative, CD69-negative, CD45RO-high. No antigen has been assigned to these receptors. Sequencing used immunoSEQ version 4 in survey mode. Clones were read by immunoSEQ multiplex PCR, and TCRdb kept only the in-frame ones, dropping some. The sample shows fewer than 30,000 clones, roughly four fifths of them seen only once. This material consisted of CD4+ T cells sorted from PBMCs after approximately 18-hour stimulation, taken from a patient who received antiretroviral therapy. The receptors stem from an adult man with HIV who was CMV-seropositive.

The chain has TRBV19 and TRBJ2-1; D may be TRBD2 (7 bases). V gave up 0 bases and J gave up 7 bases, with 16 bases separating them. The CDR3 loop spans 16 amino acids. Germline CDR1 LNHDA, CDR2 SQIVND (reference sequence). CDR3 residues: CASSIDYRGAFNEQFF. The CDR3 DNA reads TGTGCCAGTAGTATAGATTACCGGGGGGCCTTTAATGAGCAGTTCTTC.

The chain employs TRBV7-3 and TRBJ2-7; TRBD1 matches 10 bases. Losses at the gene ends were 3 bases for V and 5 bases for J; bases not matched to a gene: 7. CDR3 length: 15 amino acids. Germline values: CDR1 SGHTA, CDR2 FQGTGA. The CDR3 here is CASSFHPGQGNEQYF. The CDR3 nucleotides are TGTGCCAGCAGCTTCCACCCGGGACAGGGGAACGAGCAGTACTTC.

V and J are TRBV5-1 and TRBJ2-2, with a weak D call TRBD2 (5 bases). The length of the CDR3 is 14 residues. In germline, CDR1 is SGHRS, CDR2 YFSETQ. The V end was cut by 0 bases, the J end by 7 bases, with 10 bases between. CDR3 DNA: TGCGCCAGCAGCTTGGCCGGGGATCACGGGGAGCTGTTTTTT. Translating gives CASSLAGDHGELFF. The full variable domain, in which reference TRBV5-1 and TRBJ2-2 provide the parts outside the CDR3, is KAGVTQTPRYLIKTRGQQVTLSCSPISGHRSVSWYQQTPGQGLQFLFEYFSETQRNKGNFPGRFSGRQFSNSRSEMNVSTLELGDSALYLCASSLAGDHGELFFGEGSRLTVL.

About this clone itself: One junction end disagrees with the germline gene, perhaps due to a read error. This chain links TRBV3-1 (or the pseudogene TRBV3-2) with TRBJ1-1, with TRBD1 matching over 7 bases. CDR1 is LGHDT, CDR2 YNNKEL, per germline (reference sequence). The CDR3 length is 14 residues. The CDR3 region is CASNQQGTDTEAFF. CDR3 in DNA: TGTGCCAGCAACCAACAGGGGACGGACACTGAAGCTTTCTTT.

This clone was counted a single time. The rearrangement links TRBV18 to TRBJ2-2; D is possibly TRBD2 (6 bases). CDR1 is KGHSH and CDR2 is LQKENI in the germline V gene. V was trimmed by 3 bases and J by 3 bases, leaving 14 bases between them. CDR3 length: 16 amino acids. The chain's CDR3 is CASSPTGVRDTGELFF. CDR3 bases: TGTGCCAGCTCACCGACGGGGGTTAGGGACACCGGGGAGCTGTTTTTT. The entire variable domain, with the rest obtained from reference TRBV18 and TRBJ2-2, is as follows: NAGVMQNPRHLVRRRGQEARLRCSPMKGHSHVYWYRQLPEEGLKFMVYLQKENIIDESGMPKERFSAEFPKEGPSILRIQQVVRGDSAAYFCASSPTGVRDTGELFFGEGSRLTVL.

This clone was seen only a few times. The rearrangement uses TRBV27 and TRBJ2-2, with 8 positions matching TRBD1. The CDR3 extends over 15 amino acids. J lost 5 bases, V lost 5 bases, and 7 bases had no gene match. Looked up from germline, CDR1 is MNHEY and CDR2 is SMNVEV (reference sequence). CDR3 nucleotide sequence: TGTGCCAGCAGTCACGCGGACAGGGAGACCGGGGAGCTGTTTTTT. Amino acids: CASSHADRETGELFF.

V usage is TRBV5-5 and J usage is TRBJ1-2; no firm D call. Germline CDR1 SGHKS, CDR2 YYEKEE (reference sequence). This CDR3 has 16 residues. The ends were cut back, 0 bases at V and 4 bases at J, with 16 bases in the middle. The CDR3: CASSLGLQSQGYGYTF. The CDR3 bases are TGTGCCAGCAGCTTGGGACTACAGAGCCAAGGCTATGGCTACACCTTC.

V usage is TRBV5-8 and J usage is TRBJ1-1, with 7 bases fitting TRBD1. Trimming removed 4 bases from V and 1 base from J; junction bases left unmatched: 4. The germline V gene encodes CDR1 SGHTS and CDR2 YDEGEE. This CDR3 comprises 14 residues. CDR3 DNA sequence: TGTGCCAGCAGCACATACAGGGGGAACACTGAAGCTTTCTTT. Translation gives CASSTYRGNTEAFF.

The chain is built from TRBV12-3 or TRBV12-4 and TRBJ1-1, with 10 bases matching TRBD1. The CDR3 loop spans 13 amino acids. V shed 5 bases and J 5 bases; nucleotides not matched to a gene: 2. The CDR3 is CASSRDRGTEAFF. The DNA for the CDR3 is TGTGCCAGCAGTCGGGACAGGGGTACTGAAGCTTTCTTT.

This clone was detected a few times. The CDR3, as DNA: TGTGCCAGTAGGACTAGCGGGGGCTACGAGCAGTACTTC. The encoded protein is CASRTSGGYEQYF. V usage is TRBV12-3 or TRBV12-4 and J usage is TRBJ2-7; 13 positions match TRBD2. Trimming cost V 9 bases and J 3 bases; bases outside gene matches: 2. This CDR3 spans 13 amino acids.

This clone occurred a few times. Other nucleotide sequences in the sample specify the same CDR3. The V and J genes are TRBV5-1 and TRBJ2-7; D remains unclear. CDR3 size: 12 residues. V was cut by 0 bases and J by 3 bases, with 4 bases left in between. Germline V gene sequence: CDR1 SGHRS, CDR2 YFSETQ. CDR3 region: CASSLDNYEQYF. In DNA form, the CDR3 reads TGCGCCAGCAGCTTGGACAACTACGAGCAGTACTTC. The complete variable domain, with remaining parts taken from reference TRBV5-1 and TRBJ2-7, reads KAGVTQTPRYLIKTRGQQVTLSCSPISGHRSVSWYQQTPGQGLQFLFEYFSETQRNKGNFPGRFSGRQFSNSRSEMNVSTLELGDSALYLCASSLDNYEQYFGPGTRLTVT.

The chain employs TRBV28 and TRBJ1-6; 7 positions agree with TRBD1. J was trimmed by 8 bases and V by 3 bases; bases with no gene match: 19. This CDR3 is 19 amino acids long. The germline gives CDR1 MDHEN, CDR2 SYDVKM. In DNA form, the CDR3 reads TGTGCCAGCAGTTTTCTCACGGGACAGAAATTATACCTTGATTCACCCCTCCACTTT. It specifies CASSFLTGQKLYLDSPLHF.

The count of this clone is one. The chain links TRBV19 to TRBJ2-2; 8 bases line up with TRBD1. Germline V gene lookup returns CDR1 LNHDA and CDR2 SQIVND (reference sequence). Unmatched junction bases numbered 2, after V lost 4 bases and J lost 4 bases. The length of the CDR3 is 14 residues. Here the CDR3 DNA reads TGTGCCAGTAGTAGGGACAGGCCCACCGGGGAGCTGTTTTTT. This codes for CASSRDRPTGELFF.

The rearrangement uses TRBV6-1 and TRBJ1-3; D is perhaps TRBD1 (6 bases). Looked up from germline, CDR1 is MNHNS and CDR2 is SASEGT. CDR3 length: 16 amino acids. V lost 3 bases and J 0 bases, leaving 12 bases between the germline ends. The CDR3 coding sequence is TGTGCCAGCAGTGACAGACAGGCTACCTCTGGAAACACCATATATTTT. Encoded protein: CASSDRQATSGNTIYF.

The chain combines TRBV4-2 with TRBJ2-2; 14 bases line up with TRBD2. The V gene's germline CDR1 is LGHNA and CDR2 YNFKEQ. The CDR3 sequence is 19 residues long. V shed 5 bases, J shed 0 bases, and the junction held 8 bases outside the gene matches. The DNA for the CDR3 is TGTGCCAGCAGCTCGTGGGGACTAGCGGGGGAAGCGAACACCGGGGAGCTGTTTTTT. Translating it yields CASSSWGLAGEANTGELFF.

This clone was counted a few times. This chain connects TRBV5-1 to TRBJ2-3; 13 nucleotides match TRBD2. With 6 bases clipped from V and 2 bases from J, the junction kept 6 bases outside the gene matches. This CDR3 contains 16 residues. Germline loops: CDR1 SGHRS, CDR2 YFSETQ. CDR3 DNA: TGCGCCAGCACACGACTAGCGGGGGGACCCACAGATACGCAGTATTTT. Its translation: CASTRLAGGPTDTQYF.

This CDR3 reads CASSLAGVGEKLFF. CDR3 bases: TGTGCCAGCAGCTTGGCAGGGGTTGGTGAAAAACTGTTTTTT. This chain joins TRBV5-4 and TRBJ1-4; TRBD1 is a possible D gene (6 bases). Germline values: CDR1 SGHNT, CDR2 YYREEE (reference sequence). The CDR3 spans 14 residues. Trimming shortened V by 0 bases and J by 7 bases, and 10 bases separated the two germline ends.

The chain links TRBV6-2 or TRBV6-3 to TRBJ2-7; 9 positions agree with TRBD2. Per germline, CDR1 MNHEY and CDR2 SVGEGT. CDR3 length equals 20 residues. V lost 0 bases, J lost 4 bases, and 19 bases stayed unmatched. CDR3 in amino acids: CASSYSSRRSSGGTVYEQYF. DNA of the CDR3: TGTGCCAGCAGTTACTCCAGTAGAAGGTCCAGCGGGGGGACGGTTTACGAGCAGTACTTC.

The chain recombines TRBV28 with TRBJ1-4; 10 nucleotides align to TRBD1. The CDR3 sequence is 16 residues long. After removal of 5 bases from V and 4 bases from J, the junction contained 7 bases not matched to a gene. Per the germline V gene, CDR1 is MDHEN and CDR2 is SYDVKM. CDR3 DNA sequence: TGTGCCAGCAGTCGACAGGGGGCGGCACTTAATGAAAAACTGTTTTTT. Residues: CASSRQGAALNEKLFF.

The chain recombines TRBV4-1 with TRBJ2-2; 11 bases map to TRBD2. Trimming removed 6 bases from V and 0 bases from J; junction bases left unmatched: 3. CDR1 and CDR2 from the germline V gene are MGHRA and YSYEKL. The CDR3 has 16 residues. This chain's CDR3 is CASRTSGDANTGELFF. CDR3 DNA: TGCGCCAGCAGGACTAGCGGGGACGCGAACACCGGGGAGCTGTTTTTT.

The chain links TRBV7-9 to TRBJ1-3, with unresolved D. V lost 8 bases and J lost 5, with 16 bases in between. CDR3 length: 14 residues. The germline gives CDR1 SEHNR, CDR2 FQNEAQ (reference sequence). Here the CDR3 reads CASLSGGGRNTIYF. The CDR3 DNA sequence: TGTGCCAGCCTTTCTGGAGGAGGGAGAAACACCATATATTTT.

CDR3 amino acids: CASIPRATYNYGYTF. Written as DNA, the CDR3 is TGTGCCAGTATCCCCCGGGCCACCTACAACTATGGCTACACCTTC. The chain recombines TRBV19 with TRBJ1-2; D uncertain. CDR3 length: 15 residues. Trimming took 7 bases from V and 2 from J, leaving 17 bases between them. Looked up from germline, CDR1 is LNHDA and CDR2 is SQIVND (reference sequence). Complete variable domain (other parts from reference TRBV19 and TRBJ1-2): DGGITQSPKYLFRKEGQNVTLSCEQNLNHDAMYWYRQDPGQGLRLIYYSQIVNDFQKGDIAEGYSVSREKKESFPLTVTSAQKNPTAFYLCASIPRATYNYGYTFGSGTRLTVV.

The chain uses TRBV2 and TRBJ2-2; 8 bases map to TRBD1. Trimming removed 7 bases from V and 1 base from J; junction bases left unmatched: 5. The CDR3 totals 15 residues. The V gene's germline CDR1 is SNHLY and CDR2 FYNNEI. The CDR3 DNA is TGTGCCAGCAATATAGGGACAGGGAACACCGGGGAGCTGTTTTTT. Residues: CASNIGTGNTGELFF. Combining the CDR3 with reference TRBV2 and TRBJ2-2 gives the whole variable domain EPEVTQTPSHQVTQMGQEVILRCVPISNHLYFYWYRQILGQKVEFLVSFYNNEISEKSEIFDDQFSVERPDGSNFTLKIRSTKLEDSAMYFCASNIGTGNTGELFFGEGSRLTVL.

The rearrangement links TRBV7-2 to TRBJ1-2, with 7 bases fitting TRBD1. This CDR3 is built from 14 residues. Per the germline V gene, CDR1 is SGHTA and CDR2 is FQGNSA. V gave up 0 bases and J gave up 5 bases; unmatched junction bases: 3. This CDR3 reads CASSLASTGYGYTF. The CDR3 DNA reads TGTGCCAGCAGCTTAGCTTCGACAGGGTATGGCTACACCTTC.